This TCR beta chain stems from a study of shared clonotypes between healthy human individuals (dated by TCRdb to 2018 to 2021). Regarding the study in general: A couple of women and three men aged 18 to 49 years were included in the cohort. Per donor, three plates each were used for CD4 naive and CD4 memory, two for CD8 naive, and one for CD8 memory. The study deeply sequenced blood TCR repertoires of about 5 healthy adults to estimate repertoire size and the extent of clonotype sharing between individuals. Different laboratories and diverse techniques were used to prepare libraries and sequence TCR repertoires, to increase sequencing depth and limit assay-specific biases. Each donor's leukapheresis produced roughly between about 0.8 and 10 billion PBMCs.

As concerns this clone: Its antigen remains undetermined. Within one base of it there is no much larger clone, and no base qualities were kept. Other DNA sequences in the same sample also yield this CDR3.

The CDR3 covers 12 residues, taking in both the cysteine and the phenylalanine. CDR3 DNA only is kept here, 36 bases in frame from base 1. V is shortened by 0 bases, J by 4 bases, and the region joining them spans 7 bases. The germline V gene sets CDR1 to SQVTM and CDR2 to ANQGSEA. CD8 naive samples were obtained by positive selection for CCR7 among CD45RO-negative cells, yielding a CD45RA+CCR7+ population from which TemRA cells were excluded. The donors were healthy, HIV-negative adults who had no recently reported acute infections or vaccinations. All donors were Caucasian adults living in Nashville, Tennessee, USA. Blood was collected by leukapheresis, and PBMCs were isolated by Ficoll-Histopaque density gradient centrifugation and then cryopreserved in liquid nitrogen vapor phase. Purity and quantity of every magnetically sorted T cell population were checked by analytical flow cytometry. From each sorted fraction, genomic DNA was isolated and quantified by UV absorbance on a Nanodrop 2000c.

Study-wide findings and limitations: The small number of donors limited the genetic and exposure-history diversity represented. Estimated clonotype richness was generally larger for naive than for memory subsets. Rarefaction of sorted-subset datasets indicated incomplete sequencing despite the large sequencing depth. Compared with non-shared clonotypes, the clonotypes found in all four sorted-subset donors had higher generation probabilities. Sampling was limited to blood, and TCR repertoires in tissue likely differ from TCR repertoires in blood. Sharing across a few donors was observed for approximately 5% of naive CD4, about 3.2% of naive CD8, 2.3% of memory CD4, and roughly 0.4% of memory CD8 clonotypes. Pairwise subsampling led to the expectation that sequencing depth would affect the degree of clonotype sharing among donors.

TCR CDR3 regions were amplified from genomic DNA by multiplex PCR using the deep immunoSEQ assay. Genomic DNA extracted from each cell subset was distributed evenly over all wells of several immunoSEQ 96-well plates, and each plate served as one replicate. For sorted subsets, 200 to 250 ng genomic DNA, equal to about 30,000 T cell genomes, was loaded into each replicate PCR. Purified libraries were measured with a Qubit 3.0 fluorometer, size-checked on a Bioanalyzer 2100, and measured again with the KAPA Library Quantification kit. Every immunoSEQ 96-well plate was sequenced on a dedicated single-read 150-cycle Illumina NextSeq 550 flow cell. The source study handled its data this way. Because the immunoSEQ output included only junctional sequences and no quality scores, the filtering could not be the same as the filtering used for full-length reads. To assign V/J genes and CDR3, sequences were annotated against IMGT germline references using PyIR, a Python wrapper for IgBLAST v1.9. Reads were filtered out if the reads had weak V/J assignments (E-value above 1e-6), no CDR3, stop codons, out-of-frame junctions, or ambiguous translated residues. V3J clonotypes were defined as sequences sharing an identical inferred V gene, J gene, and CDR3 amino acid sequence. To compute the percentage overlap between repertoires, the number of shared unique clonotypes was divided by the size of the smaller repertoire. Richness of each repertoire was evaluated using RTK rarefaction, the Chao1 estimator, and Recon v2.1 estimates of unobserved clonotypes. For all TCRbeta clonotypes obtained by the gDNA method from a handful of donors, generation probabilities were computed with OLGA. The table comes from immuneACCESS by way of TCRdb, which keeps in-frame sequences with V and J called. Part of the clones is missing from these tables; in studies checked, under half for an unresolved V gene and the rest for unknown reasons. Clone size and V and J calls were adopted from that table, with D and trimming inferred from the DNA. The sample records roughly 2.1 million clones, 90% to 95% of which are singletons. The ten largest make up about 1.5% of the sample.

Sequenced material: naive CD8+ T cells from PBMCs. The cell subset or site label, as the study defines it: CD45RA+CCR7+. The TCR was taken from a man younger than 35 in good health. Some clones in this sample may be carry-over from other donors' samples. The V and J segments used are TRBV29-1 and TRBJ2-7; matching of 5 bases hints at TRBD1 as the D gene. The CDR3 in this case is CSVEDSGYEQYF. The bases are TGCAGCGTTGAAGATTCAGGGTACGAGCAGTACTTC.